This passage covers 31 T cell receptor beta chains from one sample sequenced in a study of blood T cells in healthy people across ages. A sample-barcoded 5' primer and a J-beta primer mix were used in a second PCR of roughly 6 to 11 cycles. MiXCR was run by TCRdb on the 5' RACE reads, yielding one entry per CDR3 protein. The repertoire holds 1.5 million to 1.8 million distinct CDR3 sequences, with 35% to 45% as singletons. Sequences were obtained from blood. These receptors all stem from a woman younger than 35 in good health.

The chain uses TRBV29-1 and TRBJ2-1, with D maybe TRBD2 (6 bases). CDR1 and CDR2 from the germline V gene are SQVTM and ANQGSEA. The ends were cut back, 7 bases at V and 12 bases at J, with 13 bases in the middle. This CDR3 comprises 10 residues. The CDR3 region is CSATSSLQFF. CDR3 DNA: TGCAGCGCCACTAGCTCCCTGCAGTTCTTC.

V and J are TRBV7-2 and TRBJ1-5; 7 bases fit TRBD1. The V gene end was trimmed by 8 bases and the J gene end by 0 bases; junction bases not matched to a gene: 10. The CDR3 runs 16 residues. Germline values: CDR1 SGHTA, CDR2 FQGNSA. The CDR3 nucleotides are TGTGCCAGCTTAGTGACAGGGACTTATAGCAATCAGCCCCAGCATTTT. This sequence encodes CASLVTGTYSNQPQHF.

The rearrangement links TRBV3-1 to TRBJ2-6; D ambiguous. V dropped 3 bases and J dropped 4 bases, with 4 bases sitting between them. This CDR3 region has 13 residues. Germline V gene data show CDR1 as LGHDT and CDR2 as YNNKEL (reference sequence). CDR3 protein: CASSHLGANVLTF. CDR3 in DNA: TGTGCCAGCAGCCACCTGGGGGCCAACGTCCTGACTTTC.

Only a few counts were recorded for this clonotype. The chain carries TRBV9 and TRBJ2-2; the D gene is possibly TRBD2 (5 bases). V lost 3 bases, J lost 7 bases, and 16 bases lay in between. Germline lookup yields CDR1 SGDLS and CDR2 YYNGEE. This CDR3 has 15 amino acids. The CDR3 spells CASSDPSTRDGELFF. DNA for the CDR3: TGTGCCAGCAGCGATCCTTCAACACGGGACGGGGAGCTGTTTTTT.

This chain uses TRBV28 with TRBJ2-1; 10 bases fit TRBD2. V was clipped by 6 bases and J by 6 bases; unmatched bases: 11. CDR1 and CDR2 from the germline V gene are MDHEN and SYDVKM. The CDR3 runs 16 residues. This CDR3 is CASRSRRAGGSNEQFF. The CDR3 DNA reads TGTGCCAGCAGGTCTCGACGAGCGGGAGGGAGCAATGAGCAGTTCTTC.

The V gene is TRBV13, the J gene TRBJ2-5; TRBD1 matches 8 bases. This CDR3 contains 15 residues. V shed 4 bases and J 0 bases; nucleotides not matched to a gene: 4. Looked up from germline, CDR1 is PRHDT and CDR2 is FYEKMQ (reference sequence). The CDR3: CASSSGTGNQETQYF. Here the CDR3 DNA reads TGTGCCAGCAGCTCCGGGACAGGCAACCAAGAGACCCAGTACTTC.

Written as DNA, the CDR3 is TGTGCCAGCAGCAAAGCGCCCAGCGGGGGGGCCCGCTCCTACAATGAGCAGTTCTTC. This codes for CASSKAPSGGARSYNEQFF. The chain carries TRBV21-1 and TRBJ2-1; TRBD2 is the table's D call and was not checked against the DNA. TRBV21-1 is an annotated pseudogene. The CDR3 has 19 amino acids.

This clonotype was found a few times. The V gene is TRBV29-1, the J gene TRBJ2-7; perhaps TRBD2 as D (5 bases). CDR3 length: 12 amino acids. The germline V and J ends were trimmed by 5 bases and 3 bases, with 11 bases remaining between them. The germline gives CDR1 SQVTM, CDR2 ANQGSEA. Here the CDR3 reads CSVKDSLYEQYF. CDR3 nucleotides: TGCAGCGTTAAGGACTCCCTCTACGAGCAGTACTTC.

The rearrangement uses TRBV6-2 or TRBV6-3 and TRBJ2-1, with TRBD2 matching over 11 bases. V trimming: 0 bases; J trimming: 11 bases; junction bases outside the gene matches: 9. The CDR3 sequence is 16 residues long. Germline CDR1 is MNHEY and CDR2 is SVGEGT. The CDR3 coding sequence is TGTGCCAGCAGTTACTCGATTAGCGGGGGGGCGGTTCAGCAGTTCTTC. Protein product: CASSYSISGGAVQQFF.

This clonotype was seen a handful of times. The genes are TRBV5-1 and TRBJ1-1; D gene unclear. The CDR3 contains 15 residues. The germline gives CDR1 SGHRS, CDR2 YFSETQ. V shed 0 bases and J shed 3 bases, with 12 bases lying between them. As DNA, the CDR3 is TGCGCCAGCAGCTTGGGAGGGCGCGAGGACACTGAAGCTTTCTTT. Translating it yields CASSLGGREDTEAFF.

The gene calls are TRBV6-5 and TRBJ2-3, with TRBD1 matching over 9 bases. This CDR3 is built from 15 residues. The junction had 5 bases not matched to a gene; V was cut back by 2 bases and J by 5 bases. CDR1 and CDR2 (germline): MNHEY, SVGAGI. The CDR3: CASSYGGTGLDTQYF. CDR3 nucleotide sequence: TGTGCCAGCAGTTACGGTGGGACAGGGTTAGATACGCAGTATTTT.

This clonotype was found a few times. The chain employs TRBV7-9 and TRBJ1-1; no firm D call. CDR3 length: 11 amino acids. The V gene lost 5 bases and the J gene lost 5 bases, with 6 bases spanning the gap. In germline, CDR1 is SEHNR, CDR2 FQNEAQ (reference sequence). CDR3: CASSRTTEAFF. CDR3 DNA: TGTGCCAGCAGCCGAACAACTGAAGCTTTCTTT.

V is TRBV27 and J is TRBJ2-1, with a possible D match to TRBD2 (6 bases). Germline V CDR1 and CDR2: MNHEY, SMNVEV (reference sequence). Deletions cut 6 bases from V and 13 bases from J, with 25 bases between. There are 15 residues in the CDR3. The CDR3, as DNA: TGTGCCAGCAGAACCGACGGGGGAAGCGGCCAAATTCAGTTCTTC. This encodes CASRTDGGSGQIQFF.

As to this clonotype: The germline gene is not matched at one end of the junction; a read error may be the cause. The V gene is TRBV25-1, the J gene TRBJ2-1, with 8 bases lining up with TRBD2. This CDR3 is 15 amino acids long. From germline, CDR1 is MGHDK and CDR2 SYGVNS. The CDR3 region is CTSSLLAGPYNEQFF. CDR3 DNA sequence: TGTACCAGCAGCCTTCTAGCGGGTCCCTACAATGAGCAGTTCTTC.

The V call is TRBV18, the J call TRBJ2-5; 8 bases align to TRBD1. Germline V gives CDR1 KGHSH, CDR2 LQKENI. The length of the CDR3 is 18 residues. V shed 0 bases, J shed 4 bases, and the junction held 13 bases outside the gene matches. The CDR3 DNA reads TGTGCCAGCTCACCACCGAATCCGAGACAGGGGCGGGGAGAGACCCAGTACTTC. This encodes CASSPPNPRQGRGETQYF.

The chain uses TRBV9 and TRBJ2-7; TRBD2 aligns across 9 bases. The CDR3 is 14 residues long. CDR1 and CDR2 (germline): SGDLS, YYNGEE. The J segment lost 0 bases and the V segment lost 3 bases, leaving 1 base of the junction unmatched. CDR3 nucleotide sequence: TGTGCCAGCAGCGCTAGCGGGAACTCCTACGAGCAGTACTTC. Translated, it gives CASSASGNSYEQYF.

This chain uses TRBV6-5 with TRBJ1-1, with D unresolved. V lost 6 bases, J lost 2 bases, and 16 bases lay in between. This CDR3 contains 15 residues. CDR1 is MNHEY and CDR2 is SVGAGI in the germline V gene. Here the CDR3 DNA reads TGTGCCAGCAGCTCCCGTCCTGGGGTCAACACTGAAGCTTTCTTT. It encodes CASSSRPGVNTEAFF.

This clonotype was recorded a few times. The chain joins TRBV7-3 to TRBJ2-7; 9 nucleotides align to TRBD2. CDR3 length: 15 residues. In germline, CDR1 is SGHTA, CDR2 FQGTGA. Losses at the gene ends were 5 bases for V and 1 base for J; bases not matched to a gene: 6. The CDR3 loop reads CASSPGLARSYEQYF. CDR3 DNA: TGTGCCAGCAGCCCCGGACTAGCGAGGTCCTACGAGCAGTACTTC.

This clonotype was recorded only once. The chain has TRBV12-3 or TRBV12-4 and TRBJ1-3, with D possibly matching TRBD1 (5 bases). Trimming stripped 4 bases from V and 0 bases from J, with 13 bases between. This CDR3 spans 16 amino acids. In DNA form, the CDR3 reads TGTGCCAGCAGTTCCTCCTGGACAAGCTCTGGAAACACCATATATTTT. This encodes CASSSSWTSSGNTIYF.

As regards this clonotype: The final CDR3 position lacks the conserved phenylalanine or tryptophan, pointing to a likely read error. This sequence joins TRBV28 and TRBJ2-7; tentatively, D is TRBD1 or TRBD2 (5 bases each). V was pared by 9 bases and J by 4 bases, with 19 bases between. Germline values: CDR1 MDHEN, CDR2 SYDVKM. The CDR3 sequence is 14 residues long. The chain's CDR3 is CASYGTVGRYEQYL. The CDR3, as DNA: TGTGCCAGTTATGGGACCGTGGGCCGTTACGAGCAGTACTTA.

This clonotype came up many times. The chain couples TRBV6-2 or TRBV6-3 to TRBJ1-2; no clear D. V was clipped by 2 bases and J by 7 bases, with 5 bases between them. The CDR3 has 11 amino acids. Germline CDR1 reads MNHEY; CDR2 reads SVGEGT. The CDR3 reads CASSYGVGYTF. CDR3 nucleotides: TGTGCCAGCAGTTACGGAGTTGGCTACACCTTC.

The chain employs TRBV11-2 and TRBJ2-4; TRBD2 aligns across 10 bases. With the DNA end fitting TRBJ2-5 better, the J assignment may be wrong. Germline assignment: CDR1 SGHAT and CDR2 FQNNGV. The CDR3 spans 19 residues. The CDR3 region is CASSLERITSGMVAETQYF. As DNA, the CDR3 is TGTGCCAGCAGCTTAGAGCGTATAACTAGCGGGATGGTGGCGGAGACCCAGTACTTC.

The V gene is TRBV4-1, the J gene TRBJ2-6; 7 bases fit TRBD1. Trimming took 1 base from V and 2 from J; bases not matched to a gene: 2. CDR3 length equals 16 residues. Germline CDR1 is MGHRA and CDR2 is YSYEKL. The CDR3 coding sequence is TGCGCCAGCAGCCAAGCAACAGGGGCTGGGGCCAACGTCCTGACTTTC. This translates into CASSQATGAGANVLTF.

With respect to this clonotype: A read error may produce the germline difference seen at one junction end. V is TRBV4-1 and J is TRBJ2-3; 9 bases map to TRBD2. The length of the CDR3 is 16 residues. Per the germline V gene, CDR1 is MGHRA and CDR2 is YSYEKL. CDR3 region: CAGSQDRGGATDTQYF. CDR3 nucleotide sequence: TGCGCCGGCAGCCAAGATCGCGGGGGGGCTACAGATACGCAGTATTTT.

V and J are TRBV7-8 and TRBJ1-2, with D possibly TRBD1 on 6 matching bases. The V end was cut by 5 bases, the J end by 6 bases, with 13 bases between. The CDR3 is 13 residues long. Germline V lookup: CDR1 SGHVS, CDR2 FQNEAQ. This CDR3 is CASSPPGADGYTF. The CDR3 region has the DNA TGTGCCAGCAGCCCGCCGGGGGCCGATGGCTACACCTTC.

This clonotype appeared a few times. The V and J genes are TRBV6-6 and TRBJ1-1; D perhaps matches TRBD1 (5 bases). The CDR3 spans 16 residues. Trimming stripped 2 bases from V and 5 bases from J, with 18 bases between. Looked up from germline, CDR1 is MNHNY and CDR2 is SVGAGI (reference sequence). The CDR3, as DNA: TGTGCCAGCAGTTACGGGGGACTGCTGGTTGGTACTGAAGCTTTCTTT. It specifies CASSYGGLLVGTEAFF.

The rearrangement joins TRBV7-8 to TRBJ2-5; 12 nucleotides match TRBD2. The trim removed 2 bases at V and 11 bases at J, leaving 18 bases unmatched. Per germline, CDR1 SGHVS and CDR2 FQNEAQ. The CDR3 runs to 18 residues. CDR3 sequence (DNA): TGTGCCAGCAGCTTAAGAGGAGCTAGCGGGGGGGGGATCAATGAGCAGTACTTC. It yields the protein CASSLRGASGGGINEQYF.

This chain links TRBV5-1 with TRBJ2-1, with 13 positions matching TRBD2. The germline V gene has CDR1 SGHRS and CDR2 YFSETQ. There are 13 residues in the CDR3. V lost 7 bases to trimming and J lost 7 bases; unmatched junction nucleotides: 2. The DNA of the CDR3 is TGCGCCAGCGGGACTAGCGGGGTGAATGAGCAGTTCTTC. It is translated as CASGTSGVNEQFF.

This clonotype was seen a few times. At one of its ends the junction is not consistent with the germline gene, which may arise from a read error. J is TRBJ1-1 and V is TRBV12-3 or TRBV12-4; no clear D. CDR3 length: 13 amino acids. In DNA form, the CDR3 reads TGTGCCAGTAGTTTAATGGAGGGCACTGAAGCTTTCTTT. It encodes CASSLMEGTEAFF.

The chain combines TRBV4-1 with TRBJ1-1, with D unclear. Germline loops: CDR1 MGHRA, CDR2 YSYEKL. The germline V and J ends were trimmed by 0 bases and 7 bases, with 6 bases remaining between them. The CDR3 totals 12 residues. The CDR3 sequence is CASSQDRSEAFF. CDR3 sequence (DNA): TGCGCCAGCAGCCAAGATCGAAGTGAAGCTTTCTTT.

The V call is TRBV7-2, the J call TRBJ1-4, with D uncertain. Germline CDR1 SGHTA, CDR2 FQGNSA. The V end lost 1 base, the J end lost 8 bases, and 11 bases lay between the germline ends. The CDR3 spans 14 residues. The CDR3 spells CASSLDRFGEKLFF. The CDR3 DNA reads as TGTGCCAGCAGCTTAGATAGGTTCGGGGAAAAACTGTTTTTT. The full variable domain, completed using reference TRBV7-2 and TRBJ1-4, is GAGVSQSPSNKVTEKGKDVELRCDPISGHTALYWYRQSLGQGLEFLIYFQGNSAPDKSGLPSDRFSAERTGGSVSTLTIQRTQQEDSAVYLCASSLDRFGEKLFFGSGTQLSVL.